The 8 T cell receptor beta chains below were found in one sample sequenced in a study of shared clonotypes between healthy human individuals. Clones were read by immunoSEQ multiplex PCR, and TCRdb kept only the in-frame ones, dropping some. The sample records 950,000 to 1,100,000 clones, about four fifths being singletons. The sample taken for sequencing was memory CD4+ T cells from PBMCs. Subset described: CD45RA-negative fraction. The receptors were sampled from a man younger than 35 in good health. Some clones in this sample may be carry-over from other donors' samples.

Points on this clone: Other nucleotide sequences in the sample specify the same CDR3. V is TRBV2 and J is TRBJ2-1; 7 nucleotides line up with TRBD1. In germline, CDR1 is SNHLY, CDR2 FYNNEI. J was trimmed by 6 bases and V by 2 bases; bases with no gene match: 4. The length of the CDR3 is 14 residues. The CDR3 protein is CASSERAGGNEQFF. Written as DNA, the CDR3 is TGTGCCAGCAGTGAAAGGGCAGGGGGCAATGAGCAGTTCTTC.

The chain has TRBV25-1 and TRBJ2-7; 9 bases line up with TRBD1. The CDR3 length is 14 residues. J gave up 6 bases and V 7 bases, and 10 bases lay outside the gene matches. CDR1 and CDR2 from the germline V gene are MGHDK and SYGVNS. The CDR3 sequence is CASMDPGQGSEQYF. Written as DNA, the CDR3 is TGTGCCAGCATGGACCCGGGACAGGGTTCCGAGCAGTACTTC.

CDR3 in amino acids: CASKRGESYEQYF. The CDR3 DNA follows: TGTGCCAGCAAGAGAGGGGAGAGCTACGAGCAGTACTTC. V gene TRBV2 combines with J gene TRBJ2-7; D may match TRBD1 or TRBD2 (5 bases each). This CDR3 region has 13 residues. Trimming stripped 7 bases from V and 3 bases from J, with 13 bases between. CDR1 is SNHLY and CDR2 is FYNNEI in the germline V gene. The whole variable domain, filled in from reference TRBV2 and TRBJ2-7, reads EPEVTQTPSHQVTQMGQEVILRCVPISNHLYFYWYRQILGQKVEFLVSFYNNEISEKSEIFDDQFSVERPDGSNFTLKIRSTKLEDSAMYFCASKRGESYEQYFGPGTRLTVT.

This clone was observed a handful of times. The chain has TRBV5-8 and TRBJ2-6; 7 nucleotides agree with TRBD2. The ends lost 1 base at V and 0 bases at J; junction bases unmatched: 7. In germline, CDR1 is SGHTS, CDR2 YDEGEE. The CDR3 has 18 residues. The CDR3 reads CASSLFLAALSGANVLTF. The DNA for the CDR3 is TGTGCCAGCAGCTTGTTTCTAGCGGCCCTCTCTGGGGCCAACGTCCTGACTTTC.

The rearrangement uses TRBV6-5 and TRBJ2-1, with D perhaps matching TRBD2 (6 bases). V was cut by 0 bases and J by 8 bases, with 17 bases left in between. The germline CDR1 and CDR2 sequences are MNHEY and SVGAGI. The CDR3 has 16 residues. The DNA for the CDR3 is TGTGCCAGCAGTTACTCGGGTCTTAGCGGCGCGGATGAGCAGTTCTTC. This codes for CASSYSGLSGADEQFF.

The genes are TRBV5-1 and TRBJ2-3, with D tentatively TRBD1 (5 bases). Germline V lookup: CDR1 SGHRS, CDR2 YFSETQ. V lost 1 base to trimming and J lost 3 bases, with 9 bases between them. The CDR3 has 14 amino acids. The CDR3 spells CASSLMGRTDTQYF. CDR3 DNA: TGCGCCAGCAGCTTGATGGGGCGAACAGATACGCAGTATTTT.

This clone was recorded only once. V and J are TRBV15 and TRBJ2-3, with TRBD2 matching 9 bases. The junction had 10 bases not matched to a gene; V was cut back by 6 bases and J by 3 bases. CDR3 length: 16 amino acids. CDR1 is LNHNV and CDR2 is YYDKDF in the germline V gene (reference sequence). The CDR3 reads CATRSGREGGTDTQYF. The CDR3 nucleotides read TGTGCCACCAGATCGGGGCGGGAGGGAGGAACAGATACGCAGTATTTT.

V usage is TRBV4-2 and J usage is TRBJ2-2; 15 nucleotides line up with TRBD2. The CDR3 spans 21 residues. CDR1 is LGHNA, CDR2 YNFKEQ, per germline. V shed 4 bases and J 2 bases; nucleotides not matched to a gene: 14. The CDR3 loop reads CASSPARGLAGGRGNTGELFF. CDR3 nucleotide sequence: TGTGCCAGCAGCCCTGCTCGGGGACTAGCGGGAGGAAGGGGTAACACCGGGGAGCTGTTTTTT.